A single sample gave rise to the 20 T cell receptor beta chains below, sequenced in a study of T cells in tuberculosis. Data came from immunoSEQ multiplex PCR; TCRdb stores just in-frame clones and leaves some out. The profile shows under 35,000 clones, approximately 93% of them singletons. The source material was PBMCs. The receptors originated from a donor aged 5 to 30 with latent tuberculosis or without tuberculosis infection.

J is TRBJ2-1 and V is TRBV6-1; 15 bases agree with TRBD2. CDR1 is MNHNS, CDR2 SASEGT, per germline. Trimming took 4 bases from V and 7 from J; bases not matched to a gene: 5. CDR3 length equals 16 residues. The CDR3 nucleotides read TGTGCCAGCAGTGTAACCGGGACTAGCGGGAGGAATGAGCAGTTCTTC. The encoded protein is CASSVTGTSGRNEQFF.

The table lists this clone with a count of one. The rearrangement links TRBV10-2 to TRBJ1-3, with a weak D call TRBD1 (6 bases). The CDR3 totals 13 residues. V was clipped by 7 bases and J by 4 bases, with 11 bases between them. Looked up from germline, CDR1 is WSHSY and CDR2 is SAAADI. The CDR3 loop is CASNPGAGNTIYF. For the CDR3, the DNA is TGCGCCAGCAATCCAGGGGCAGGAAACACCATATATTTT.

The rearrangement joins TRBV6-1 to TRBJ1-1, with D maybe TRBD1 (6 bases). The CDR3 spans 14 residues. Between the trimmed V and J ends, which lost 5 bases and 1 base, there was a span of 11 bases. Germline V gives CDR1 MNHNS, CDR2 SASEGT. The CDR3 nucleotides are TGTGCCAGCAGTTGGGGGGGGCAGAACACTGAAGCTTTCTTT. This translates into CASSWGGQNTEAFF.

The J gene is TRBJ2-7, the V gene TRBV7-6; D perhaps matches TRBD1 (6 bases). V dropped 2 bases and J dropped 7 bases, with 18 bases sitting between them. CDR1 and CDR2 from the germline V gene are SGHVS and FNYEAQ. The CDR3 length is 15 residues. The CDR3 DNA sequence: TGTGCCAGCAGCTTACTCCGGGACACCTGGACGGAGCAGTACTTC. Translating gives CASSLLRDTWTEQYF.

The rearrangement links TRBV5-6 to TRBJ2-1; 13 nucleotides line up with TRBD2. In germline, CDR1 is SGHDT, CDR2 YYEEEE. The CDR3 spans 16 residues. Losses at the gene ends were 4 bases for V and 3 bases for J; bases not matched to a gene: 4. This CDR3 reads CASSQGLAGHYNEQFF. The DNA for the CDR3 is TGTGCCAGCAGCCAGGGACTAGCGGGACACTACAATGAGCAGTTCTTC.

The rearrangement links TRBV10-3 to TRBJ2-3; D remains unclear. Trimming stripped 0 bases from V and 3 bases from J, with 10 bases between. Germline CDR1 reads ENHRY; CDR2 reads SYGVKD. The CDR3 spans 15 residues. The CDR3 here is CAISESPERTDTQYF. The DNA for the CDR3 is TGTGCCATCAGTGAGTCGCCCGAGAGGACAGATACGCAGTATTTT.

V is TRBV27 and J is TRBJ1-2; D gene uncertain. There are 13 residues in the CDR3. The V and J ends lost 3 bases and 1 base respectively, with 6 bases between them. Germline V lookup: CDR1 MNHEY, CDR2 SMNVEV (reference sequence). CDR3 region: CASSFDSNYGYTF. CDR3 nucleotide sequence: TGTGCCAGCAGTTTCGATAGTAACTATGGCTACACCTTC.

The CDR3 nucleotides read TGTGCCAGTACCTCCCAGGGGAAAGCCTACAATGAGCAGTTCTTC. It codes for CASTSQGKAYNEQFF. The V call is TRBV5-4, the J call TRBJ2-1, with a weak D call TRBD1 (6 bases). The V gene lost 8 bases and the J gene lost 2 bases, with 17 bases spanning the gap. The CDR3 totals 15 residues. Looked up from germline, CDR1 is SGHNT and CDR2 is YYREEE (reference sequence).

CDR3 region: CASSRDRAYEQYF. The CDR3 DNA follows: TGTGCCAGCAGCCGGGACAGGGCCTACGAGCAGTACTTC. V usage is TRBV6-1 and J usage is TRBJ2-7; TRBD1 aligns across 9 bases. The ends lost 6 bases at V and 2 bases at J; junction bases unmatched: 2. The germline V gene has CDR1 MNHNS and CDR2 SASEGT. The CDR3 is made up of 13 amino acids.

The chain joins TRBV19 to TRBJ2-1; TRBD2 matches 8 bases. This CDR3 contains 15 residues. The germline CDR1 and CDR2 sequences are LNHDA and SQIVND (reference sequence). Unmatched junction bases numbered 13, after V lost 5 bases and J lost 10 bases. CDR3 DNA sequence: TGTGCCAGTAGTCCGGGACTAGGCCCAAACAGGGAGCAGTTCTTC. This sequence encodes CASSPGLGPNREQFF.

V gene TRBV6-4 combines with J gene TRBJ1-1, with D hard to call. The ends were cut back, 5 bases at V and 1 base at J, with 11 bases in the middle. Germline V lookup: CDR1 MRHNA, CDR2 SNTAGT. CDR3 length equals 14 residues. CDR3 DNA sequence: TGTGCCAGCAGTAATTCGCCAGGGAACACTGAAGCTTTCTTT. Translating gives CASSNSPGNTEAFF.

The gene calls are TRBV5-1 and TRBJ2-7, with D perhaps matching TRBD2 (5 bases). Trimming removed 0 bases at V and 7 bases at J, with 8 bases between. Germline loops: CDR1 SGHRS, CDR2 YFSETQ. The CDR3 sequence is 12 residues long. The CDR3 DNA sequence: TGCGCCAGCAGCTTGGAGGGCGGGGAGCAGTACTTC. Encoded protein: CASSLEGGEQYF.

Written as DNA, the CDR3 is TGTGCCAGCAACCCGACAGGCTTTCTCTACAATGAGCAGTTCTTC. It codes for CASNPTGFLYNEQFF. This chain joins TRBV27 and TRBJ2-1, with a weak D call TRBD1 (6 bases). The germline V gene has CDR1 MNHEY and CDR2 SMNVEV (reference sequence). V was cut by 7 bases and J by 3 bases, with 16 bases left in between. The CDR3 is made up of 15 amino acids.

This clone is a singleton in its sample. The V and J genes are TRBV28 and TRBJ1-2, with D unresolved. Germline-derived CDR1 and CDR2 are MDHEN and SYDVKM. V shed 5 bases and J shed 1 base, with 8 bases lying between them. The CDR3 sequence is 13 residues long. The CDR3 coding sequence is TGTGCCAGCAGTCCATACAGTAACTATGGCTACACCTTC. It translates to CASSPYSNYGYTF.

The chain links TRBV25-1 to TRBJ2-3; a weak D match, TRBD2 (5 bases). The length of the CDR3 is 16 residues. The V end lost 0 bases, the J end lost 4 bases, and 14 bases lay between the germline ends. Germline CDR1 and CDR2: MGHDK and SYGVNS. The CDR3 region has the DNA TGTGCCAGCAGTGAATACGGCGGAGGTGACCCAGATACGCAGTATTTT. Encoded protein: CASSEYGGGDPDTQYF. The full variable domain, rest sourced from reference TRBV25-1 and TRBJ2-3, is EADIYQTPRYLVIGTGKKITLECSQTMGHDKMYWYQQDPGMELHLIHYSYGVNSTEKGDLSSESTVSRIRTEHFPLTLESARPSHTSQYLCASSEYGGGDPDTQYFGPGTRLTVL.

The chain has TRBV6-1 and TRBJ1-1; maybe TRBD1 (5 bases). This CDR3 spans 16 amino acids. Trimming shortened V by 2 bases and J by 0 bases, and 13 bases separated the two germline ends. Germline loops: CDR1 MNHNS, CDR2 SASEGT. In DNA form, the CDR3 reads TGTGCCAGCAGTGAAAGAGAGCTGACAGTGAACACTGAAGCTTTCTTT. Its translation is CASSERELTVNTEAFF.

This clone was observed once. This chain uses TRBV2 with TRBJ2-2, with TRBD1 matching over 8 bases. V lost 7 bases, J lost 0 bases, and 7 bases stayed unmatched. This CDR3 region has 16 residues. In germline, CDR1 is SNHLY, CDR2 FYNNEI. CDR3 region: CASMSDRGTNTGELFF. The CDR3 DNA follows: TGTGCCAGCATGTCCGACAGGGGAACGAACACCGGGGAGCTGTTTTTT.

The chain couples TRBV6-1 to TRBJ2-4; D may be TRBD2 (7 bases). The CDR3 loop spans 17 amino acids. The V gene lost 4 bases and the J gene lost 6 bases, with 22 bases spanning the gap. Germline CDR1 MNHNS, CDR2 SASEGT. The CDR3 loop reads CASSVSHSGGGLNIQYF. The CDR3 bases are TGTGCCAGCAGTGTTTCCCACTCGGGGGGCGGATTAAACATTCAGTACTTC.

The CDR3 nucleotides are TGTGCCAGCAGTCGACAGTCTGGAGCCAAAAACATTCAGTACTTC. Translated, it gives CASSRQSGAKNIQYF. The rearrangement uses TRBV6-5 and TRBJ2-4; D is perhaps TRBD1 (5 bases). V was clipped by 5 bases and J by 0 bases, with 11 bases between them. In germline, CDR1 is MNHEY, CDR2 SVGAGI. The CDR3 length is 15 residues.

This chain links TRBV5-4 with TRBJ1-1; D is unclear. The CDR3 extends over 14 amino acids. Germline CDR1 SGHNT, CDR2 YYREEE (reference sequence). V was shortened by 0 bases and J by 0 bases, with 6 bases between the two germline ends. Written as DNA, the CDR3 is TGTGCCAGCAGCTTGGGCGGCTTGAACACTGAAGCTTTCTTT. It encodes CASSLGGLNTEAFF.